This entry features one T cell receptor beta chain sequence. This table comes from immunoSEQ multiplex PCR, and its TCRdb copy is limited to in-frame clones, with some not included. This table holds under 65,000 clones, 73% found once. The data were obtained in a study of blood T cell repertoires in COVID-19. Background on the study: Samples came from the United States, Italy and Spain, spanning acute and convalescent COVID-19.

Per germline, CDR1 MNHEY and CDR2 SMNVEV (reference sequence). The CDR3 has 13 amino acids. V was cut by 4 bases and J by 7 bases, with 13 bases left in between. The chain recombines TRBV27 with TRBJ1-2, with D perhaps matching TRBD1 (5 bases). The receptor was derived from an older woman with acute or convalescent COVID-19. The sequencing input was peripheral blood. The CDR3 sequence: CASSSPYTGGYTF. In nucleotides, the CDR3 is TGTGCCAGCAGTTCCCCTTACACAGGTGGCTACACCTTC.